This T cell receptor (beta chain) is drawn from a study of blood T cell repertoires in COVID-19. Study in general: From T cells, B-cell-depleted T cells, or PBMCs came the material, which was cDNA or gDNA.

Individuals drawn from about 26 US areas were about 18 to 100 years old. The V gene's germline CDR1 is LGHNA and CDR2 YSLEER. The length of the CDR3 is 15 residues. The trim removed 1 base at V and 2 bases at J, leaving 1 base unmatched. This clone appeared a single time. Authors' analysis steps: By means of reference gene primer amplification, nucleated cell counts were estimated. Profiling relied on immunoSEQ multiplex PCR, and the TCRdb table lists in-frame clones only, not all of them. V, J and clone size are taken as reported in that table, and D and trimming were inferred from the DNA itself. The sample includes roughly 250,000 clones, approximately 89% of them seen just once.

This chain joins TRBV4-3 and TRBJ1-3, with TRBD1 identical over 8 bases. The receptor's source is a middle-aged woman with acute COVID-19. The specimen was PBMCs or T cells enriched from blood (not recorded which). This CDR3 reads CASSQGTGTGNTIYF. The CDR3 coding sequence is TGCGCCAGCAGCCAAGGGACAGGGACTGGAAACACCATATATTTT.